This T cell receptor (beta chain) was obtained from a study of shared clonotypes between healthy human individuals. About the study: The donor pool was made up of two women and three men aged 18 to 49.

Naive CD8 cells lacked CD45RO and underwent positive selection for CCR7, leaving out terminally differentiated effector memory CD45RA+ cells. This CDR3 region has 13 residues. The germline gives CDR1 MGHRA, CDR2 YSYEKL. V was trimmed by 0 bases and J by 5 bases, leaving 5 bases between them. This clone was seen once. The antigen is undetermined. Generated by immunoSEQ multiplex PCR, the TCRdb table keeps only in-frame clones and is missing some. Altogether around 2,000,000 clones are present, about 95% being singletons, with the ten largest covering more than 0.9%. General study findings and limits: Sample collection involved blood only; tissue repertoires are likely different. The authors expected sequencing depth to affect clonotype sharing among donors.

The chain carries TRBV4-1 and TRBJ1-5; D uncertain. This TCR derives from a man between 18 and 29 years old in good health. Sequencing input: naive CD8+ T cells sorted from blood. CDR3 region: CASSQDRYQPQHF. CDR3 bases: TGCGCCAGCAGCCAAGACAGGTATCAGCCCCAGCATTTT.